A single sample gave rise to the 4 T cell receptor beta chains below, sequenced in a study of CD8+ T cells in alopecia areata. TCR sequencing used cDNA made by reverse transcription of extracted RNA. The method was immunoSEQ multiplex PCR; TCRdb's version includes in-frame clones alone and lacks a portion of them. The sample records approximately 160,000 clones, around three fifths being singletons. As for treatment: oral pan-JAK inhibitor, 5-10 mg twice daily. The material was CD4+ T cells sorted from blood, obtained at week 24, from a patient treated with tofacitinib. The receptor source for this set is a human donor with alopecia areata.

This clone was detected only a few times. The chain is built from TRBV5-1 and TRBJ1-2; 7 bases are a match to TRBD1. Germline trimming cut 5 bases from V and 2 bases from J; bases unmatched to any gene: 9. This CDR3 has 15 residues. Germline-derived CDR1 and CDR2 are SGHRS and YFSETQ. In DNA form, the CDR3 reads TGCGCCAGCAGGCCGACAGGGAGGGTAAACTATGGCTACACCTTC. It translates to CASRPTGRVNYGYTF.

This clone appeared a single time. The J gene is TRBJ1-6, the V gene TRBV7-9, with D possibly being TRBD1 (5 bases). From germline, CDR1 is SEHNR and CDR2 FQNEAQ (reference sequence). This CDR3 has 14 amino acids. The germline V and J ends were trimmed by 4 bases and 7 bases, with 11 bases remaining between them. The CDR3 sequence is CASSSGAGNSPLHF. In DNA form, the CDR3 reads TGTGCCAGCAGCTCCGGGGCGGGAAATTCACCCCTCCACTTT. Drawing the rest from reference TRBV7-9 and TRBJ1-6, the complete variable domain is DTGVSQNPRHKITKRGQNVTFRCDPISEHNRLYWYRQTLGQGPEFLTYFQNEAQLEKSRLLSDRFSAERPKGSFSTLEIQRTEQGDSAMYLCASSSGAGNSPLHFGNGTRLTVT.

V is TRBV2 and J is TRBJ1-1; D perhaps matches TRBD1 (6 bases). CDR3 length: 15 residues. The ends were cut back, 8 bases at V and 5 bases at J, with 21 bases in the middle. Germline V gene lookup returns CDR1 SNHLY and CDR2 FYNNEI. The chain's CDR3 is CASPGGRGRETEAFF. In nucleotides, the CDR3 is TGTGCCAGCCCGGGGGGGCGCGGGCGAGAGACTGAAGCTTTCTTT.

A few counts support this clone. The J gene is TRBJ2-7, the V gene TRBV29-1, with D perhaps TRBD1 (5 bases). V shed 7 bases and J shed 0 bases, with 13 bases lying between them. The CDR3 is 13 amino acids. Germline V lookup: CDR1 SQVTM, CDR2 ANQGSEA. The CDR3 nucleotides read TGCAGCGGGGGCGACGGGTTCTCCTACGAGCAGTACTTC. As protein: CSGGDGFSYEQYF.